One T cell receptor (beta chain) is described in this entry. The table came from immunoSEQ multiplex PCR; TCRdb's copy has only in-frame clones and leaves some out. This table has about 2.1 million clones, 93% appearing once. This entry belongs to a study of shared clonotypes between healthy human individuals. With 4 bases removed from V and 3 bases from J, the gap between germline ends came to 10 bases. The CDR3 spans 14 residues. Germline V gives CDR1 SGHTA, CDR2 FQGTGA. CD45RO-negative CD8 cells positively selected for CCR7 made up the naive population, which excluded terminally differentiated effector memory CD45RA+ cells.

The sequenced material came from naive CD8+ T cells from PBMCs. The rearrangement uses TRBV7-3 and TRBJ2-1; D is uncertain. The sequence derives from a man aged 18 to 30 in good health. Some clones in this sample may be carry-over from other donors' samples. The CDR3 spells CASSSRADYNEQFF. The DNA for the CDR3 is TGTGCCAGCAGCTCACGGGCCGACTACAATGAGCAGTTCTTC.